The TCR beta chain described here comes from a study of Ad26.COV2.S vaccination and SARS-CoV-2 variants. Study observations and caveats: Similar non-spike TCR breadth was seen in vaccine and placebo recipients.

The treatment was: about 20 received Ad26.COV2.S at low or high dose, single or two shots; five or six received placebo; per-sample allocation not given. The samples were gathered on day 63 after the first injection of vaccine or placebo. The protocol was immunoSEQ multiplex PCR, while the TCRdb copy is restricted to in-frame clones and leaves out a portion. The repertoire holds some 290,000 clones, with around four fifths as singletons. Germline V gene sequence: CDR1 LNHDA, CDR2 SQIVND (reference sequence). There are 14 residues in the CDR3. A remark on this clone: What it binds is unknown. Sequence at one end of the junction differs from germline and may be a read error.

This TCR was sampled from a person between 18 and 65 years old who received the Ad26.COV2.S COVID-19 vaccine or a placebo. This chain links TRBV19 with TRBJ1-2; D is possibly TRBD1 (5 bases). The sample in question was peripheral blood, obtained in a trial of Ad26.COV2.S vaccine versus placebo. The CDR3 bases are TGTGCCAGTAGTATCGACAGCAATAACCATGGCTACACCTTC. Its protein is CASSIDSNNHGYTF.